These 14 T cell receptor beta chains were all obtained from the same sample, sequenced in a study of blood T cell repertoires in COVID-19. Sequenced by immunoSEQ multiplex PCR; TCRdb stores in-frame clones only, minus some. Among fewer than 500,000 clones, 70% to 90% were seen once, and the ten largest hold around 0.95%. Source material: PBMCs or T cells enriched from blood (not recorded which). The receptors were sampled from a young woman with acute COVID-19.

The DNA of the CDR3 is TGTGCCACCAGCAGAGACCCCTCGGACACCAATTCACCCCTCCACTTT. Encoded protein: CATSRDPSDTNSPLHF. V is TRBV15 and J is TRBJ1-6; tentative D call: TRBD1 (5 bases). CDR1 and CDR2 from the germline V gene are LNHNV and YYDKDF (reference sequence). The CDR3 contains 16 residues. V was clipped by 0 bases and J by 7 bases, with 13 bases between them.

The rearrangement uses TRBV28 and TRBJ1-2; possibly TRBD1 for D (6 bases). Germline V gene data show CDR1 as MDHEN and CDR2 as SYDVKM. V lost 2 bases and J lost 4, with 11 bases in between. This CDR3 comprises 14 residues. As DNA, the CDR3 is TGTGCCAGCAGTTTAGGGGCAGGGGCCTATGGCTACACCTTC. Protein sequence: CASSLGAGAYGYTF.

The chain joins TRBV2 to TRBJ1-4; 7 bases agree with TRBD1. The V gene end was trimmed by 6 bases and the J gene end by 5 bases; junction bases not matched to a gene: 9. CDR1 is SNHLY and CDR2 is FYNNEI in the germline V gene. The CDR3 length is 15 residues. CDR3 sequence: CASRRGGQTNEKLFF. The CDR3 region has the DNA TGTGCCAGCAGGCGAGGGGGACAGACGAATGAAAAACTGTTTTTT.

This clone came up a few times. V is TRBV6-2 or TRBV6-3 and J is TRBJ2-7; tentatively, D is TRBD1 (6 bases). The CDR3 runs 13 residues. Trimming took 0 bases from V and 4 from J, leaving 7 bases between them. CDR1 is MNHEY and CDR2 is SVGEGT in the germline V gene. For the CDR3, the DNA is TGTGCCAGCAGTTACTCGAGGGGGTACGAGCAGTACTTC. The encoded protein is CASSYSRGYEQYF.

The rearrangement joins TRBV7-9 to TRBJ1-5, with a possible D match to TRBD1 (5 bases). This CDR3 region has 15 residues. Per germline, CDR1 SEHNR and CDR2 FQNEAQ (reference sequence). V was pared by 6 bases and J by 4 bases, with 16 bases between. The CDR3 DNA reads TGTGCCAGCAGATTTAGACAGTTGGGAAATCAGCCCCAGCATTTT. Translated: CASRFRQLGNQPQHF.

V usage is TRBV7-2 and J usage is TRBJ2-1; perhaps TRBD2 as D (5 bases). Germline loops: CDR1 SGHTA, CDR2 FQGNSA. CDR3 length: 13 residues. The V end lost 6 bases, the J end lost 5 bases, and 11 bases lay between the germline ends. This CDR3 is CASRRTRDNEQFF. CDR3 nucleotide sequence: TGTGCCAGCAGACGGACGCGGGACAATGAGCAGTTCTTC.

The DNA of the CDR3 is TGTGCCAGCAGTCGGGCCAGCGGTAGAGAGCAGTTCTTC. Its protein product is CASSRASGREQFF. The chain uses TRBV6-4 and TRBJ2-1; D is possibly TRBD2 (5 bases). The CDR3 loop spans 13 amino acids. V lost 5 bases and J lost 10, with 15 bases in between. CDR1 is MRHNA and CDR2 is SNTAGT in the germline V gene.

V is TRBV20-1 and J is TRBJ2-7, with 8 bases lining up with TRBD1. J was trimmed by 0 bases and V by 3 bases; bases with no gene match: 4. The CDR3 runs to 14 residues. The germline V gene encodes CDR1 DFQATT and CDR2 SNEGSKA (reference sequence). The CDR3 is CSASLTGGSYEQYF. The CDR3 bases are TGCAGTGCTAGTCTTACAGGGGGCTCCTACGAGCAGTACTTC.

Only one count was recorded for this clone. This chain uses TRBV2 with TRBJ2-2; TRBD1 matches at 7 bases. The CDR3 loop spans 17 amino acids. Germline CDR1 reads SNHLY; CDR2 reads FYNNEI. V shed 6 bases and J 1 base; nucleotides not matched to a gene: 11. The CDR3 spells CASSAGVGGRNTGELFF. The DNA for the CDR3 is TGTGCCAGCAGCGCCGGTGTAGGGGGCCGGAACACCGGGGAGCTGTTTTTT.

Here the CDR3 DNA reads TGTGCCATCCAAACGGGGGGCTCAGATACGCAGTATTTT. Protein product: CAIQTGGSDTQYF. The chain uses TRBV25-1 and TRBJ2-3; D is perhaps TRBD2 (7 bases). CDR3 size: 13 residues. The ends were cut back, 10 bases at V and 4 bases at J, with 15 bases in the middle. Per the germline V gene, CDR1 is MGHDK and CDR2 is SYGVNS.

V usage is TRBV5-1 and J usage is TRBJ1-5; D gene unclear. This CDR3 contains 16 residues. The germline CDR1 and CDR2 sequences are SGHRS and YFSETQ. The V and J ends lost 0 bases and 0 bases respectively, with 10 bases between them. The CDR3 loop reads CASSLGQDYSNQPQHF. CDR3 bases: TGCGCCAGCAGCTTGGGGCAGGACTATAGCAATCAGCCCCAGCATTTT.

V usage is TRBV7-2 and J usage is TRBJ1-1; TRBD1 matches 7 bases. The V segment lost 2 bases and the J segment 9 bases; nucleotides outside the gene matches: 6. This CDR3 region has 13 residues. The germline gives CDR1 SGHTA, CDR2 FQGNSA. The DNA of the CDR3 is TGTGCCAGCAGCTTAACTTGGGACAGTAAAGCTTTCTTT. Its translation: CASSLTWDSKAFF.

The chain couples TRBV6-5 to TRBJ2-5; 7 nucleotides agree with TRBD2. The germline gives CDR1 MNHEY, CDR2 SVGAGI. Trimming took 7 bases from V and 7 from J; bases not matched to a gene: 3. This CDR3 has 11 residues. The CDR3: CASIGGTTQYF. CDR3 coding DNA: TGTGCCAGCATCGGGGGGACGACCCAGTACTTC.

The rearrangement uses TRBV21-1 and TRBJ2-7; the table assigns TRBD2, which was not confirmed against the DNA. TRBV21-1 has pseudogene status. The CDR3 has 13 amino acids. The CDR3 protein is CASSKEDFYEQYF. CDR3 in DNA: TGTGCCAGCAGCAAGGAGGATTTCTACGAGCAGTACTTC.